The source of this T cell receptor (beta chain) is a study of tumour-infiltrating T cells in Burkitt lymphoma. Study in general: This cohort included all epidemiological subtypes of Burkitt lymphoma. Overall and progression-free survival were predicted by productive clonality.

Only in-frame clones appear in the TCRdb table, and some are missing; sequencing was by immunoSEQ multiplex PCR. The profile shows 3,700 or so clones, about a fifth of them singletons. Overall study results and limits: Several public clonotypes recurred in numerous Burkitt lymphoma patients.

This clone was counted a few times. Its target is unknown. With 1 base removed from V and 5 bases from J, the gap between germline ends came to 6 bases. Germline assignment: CDR1 LNHDA and CDR2 SQIVND (reference sequence). The CDR3 has 12 residues. This receptor was obtained from a human donor with Burkitt lymphoma. Sequencing used tumor tissue. This chain links TRBV19 with TRBJ2-7, with no clear D. This CDR3 reads CASSIGNDEQYF. CDR3 in DNA: TGTGCCAGTAGTATAGGGAACGACGAGCAGTACTTC.